Shown below are 14 T cell receptor beta chains from a single sample sequenced in a study of blood T cell repertoires in COVID-19. The assay was immunoSEQ multiplex PCR, and TCRdb's table has in-frame clones only and misses some. The sample holds 200,000 to 250,000 clones, about 86% seen once. The specimen was peripheral blood. The origin of the receptors is a woman aged 55-69 years with acute or convalescent COVID-19.

The table lists this clone with a count of one. The chain uses TRBV7-9 and TRBJ2-5; D is possibly TRBD2 (6 bases). CDR3 size: 16 residues. CDR1 and CDR2 (germline): SEHNR, FQNEAQ (reference sequence). Trimming left V 1 base short and J 5 bases short, with 17 bases between. The chain's CDR3 is CASSLVVSTSLETQYF. Written as DNA, the CDR3 is TGTGCCAGCAGCTTAGTAGTATCGACTAGTCTGGAGACCCAGTACTTC. Variable domain in full (rest from reference TRBV7-9 and TRBJ2-5): DTGVSQNPRHKITKRGQNVTFRCDPISEHNRLYWYRQTLGQGPEFLTYFQNEAQLEKSRLLSDRFSAERPKGSFSTLEIQRTEQGDSAMYLCASSLVVSTSLETQYFGPGTRLLVL.

The rearrangement uses TRBV3-1 (or the pseudogene TRBV3-2) and TRBJ1-5, with TRBD1 matching over 9 bases. J gave up 1 base and V 5 bases, and 3 bases lay outside the gene matches. Per the germline V gene, CDR1 is LGHDT and CDR2 is YNNKEL (reference sequence). This CDR3 has 15 residues. As DNA, the CDR3 is TGTGCCAGCAGCTGGGGGACAGGGAGCAATCAGCCCCAGCATTTT. It codes for CASSWGTGSNQPQHF.

The rearrangement joins TRBV3-1 (or the pseudogene TRBV3-2) to TRBJ2-5, with 9 bases fitting TRBD1. From germline, CDR1 is LGHDT and CDR2 YNNKEL (reference sequence). The CDR3 has 16 residues. V gave up 0 bases and J gave up 5 bases; unmatched junction bases: 7. The DNA for the CDR3 is TGTGCCAGCAGCCAAGATGGGACAGGGATTTATGAGACCCAGTACTTC. Amino acid sequence: CASSQDGTGIYETQYF.

The V and J genes are TRBV28 and TRBJ1-2; 7 nucleotides agree with TRBD1. The CDR3 length is 12 residues. Germline V gene sequence: CDR1 MDHEN, CDR2 SYDVKM. V gave up 8 bases and J gave up 4 bases; unmatched junction bases: 4. CDR3 loop: CASAQGPYGYTF. As DNA, the CDR3 is TGTGCCAGCGCACAGGGGCCCTATGGCTACACCTTC.

The CDR3 region is CAISSPGTEAFF. In DNA, the CDR3 is TGTGCCATCAGTTCCCCAGGGACTGAAGCTTTCTTT. V gene TRBV10-3 combines with J gene TRBJ1-1, with TRBD1 as a possible D gene (5 bases). V lost 5 bases and J 5 bases, leaving 9 bases between the germline ends. The CDR3 has 12 residues. The germline gives CDR1 ENHRY, CDR2 SYGVKD.

This clone has a single count. CDR3 in amino acids: CASSQYAGELFF. The CDR3 DNA is TGTGCCAGCAGCCAGTACGCCGGGGAGCTGTTTTTT. The V call is TRBV27, the J call TRBJ2-2; D is unclear. V lost 6 bases and J lost 6, with 8 bases in between. The CDR3 consists of 12 residues. The germline V gene encodes CDR1 MNHEY and CDR2 SMNVEV (reference sequence).

The V gene is TRBV27, the J gene TRBJ2-1; D perhaps matches TRBD1 (5 bases). Trimming shortened V by 6 bases and J by 10 bases, and 16 bases separated the two germline ends. The CDR3 contains 13 residues. The germline CDR1 and CDR2 sequences are MNHEY and SMNVEV (reference sequence). The CDR3 sequence is CASRVVGRQEQFF. CDR3 nucleotide sequence: TGTGCCAGCAGGGTCGTCGGCAGACAGGAGCAGTTCTTC.

The CDR3 DNA follows: TGTGCCAGCAGCCCCGGACAGGGAGAGAGCAATCAGCCCCAGCATTTT. Translation: CASSPGQGESNQPQHF. The rearrangement joins TRBV7-9 to TRBJ1-5; 8 nucleotides align to TRBD1. This CDR3 spans 16 amino acids. Looked up from germline, CDR1 is SEHNR and CDR2 is FQNEAQ (reference sequence). The V and J ends lost 5 bases and 1 base, in that order; junction bases with no gene match: 7.

The chain uses TRBV9 and TRBJ2-1; D unclear. Germline V lookup: CDR1 SGDLS, CDR2 YYNGEE. The germline V and J ends were trimmed by 1 base and 1 base, with 12 bases remaining between them. CDR3 length equals 16 residues. This CDR3 is CASSVSPGVSYNEQFF. As DNA, the CDR3 is TGTGCCAGCAGCGTATCCCCGGGTGTTTCCTACAATGAGCAGTTCTTC. Drawing the rest from reference TRBV9 and TRBJ2-1, the complete variable domain is DSGVTQTPKHLITATGQRVTLRCSPRSGDLSVYWYQQSLDQGLQFLIQYYNGEERAKGNILERFSAQQFPDLHSELNLSSLELGDSALYFCASSVSPGVSYNEQFFGPGTRLTVL.

J is TRBJ2-1 and V is TRBV2; 9 positions agree with TRBD2. The CDR3 has 16 amino acids. Trimming removed 4 bases from V and 6 bases from J; junction bases left unmatched: 10. CDR1 is SNHLY and CDR2 is FYNNEI in the germline V gene. CDR3 sequence: CASSGGTSPDINEQFF. For the CDR3, the DNA is TGTGCCAGCAGTGGAGGGACTAGCCCTGATATCAATGAGCAGTTCTTC.

This clone was recorded a few times. This rearrangement joins TRBV5-8 to TRBJ1-3; tentatively, D is TRBD1 (5 bases). The CDR3 is made up of 14 amino acids. The germline V gene has CDR1 SGHTS and CDR2 YDEGEE. Between the trimmed V and J ends, which lost 0 bases and 3 bases, there was a span of 7 bases. The CDR3 region is CASSLAGIGNTIYF. The CDR3 bases are TGTGCCAGCAGCTTGGCAGGGATTGGAAACACCATATATTTT. Drawing the rest from reference TRBV5-8 and TRBJ1-3, the complete variable domain is EAGVTQSPTHLIKTRGQQATLRCSPISGHTSVYWYQQALGLGLQFLLWYDEGEERNRGNFPPRFSGRQFPNYSSELNVNALELEDSALYLCASSLAGIGNTIYFGEGSWLTVV.

CDR3 in amino acids: CSASYSSGNTIYF. CDR3 DNA sequence: TGCAGTGCTAGTTACAGCTCTGGAAACACCATATATTTT. The chain employs TRBV20-1 and TRBJ1-3; D uncertain. V shed 3 bases and J shed 0 bases, with 6 bases lying between them. Germline CDR1 DFQATT, CDR2 SNEGSKA (reference sequence). This CDR3 is 13 amino acids long.

The rearrangement joins TRBV3-1 (or the pseudogene TRBV3-2) to TRBJ1-2; 9 bases agree with TRBD1. Germline assignment: CDR1 LGHDT and CDR2 YNNKEL (reference sequence). Trimming at V came to 0 bases and at J to 8 bases, leaving 13 bases not matched to a gene. CDR3 size: 17 residues. The CDR3 is CASSQDPRDRVVSGYTF. The CDR3 nucleotides read TGTGCCAGCAGCCAAGATCCCCGGGACAGGGTTGTGAGCGGCTACACCTTC.

The chain employs TRBV10-3 and TRBJ2-1; tentative D call: TRBD2 (6 bases). The CDR3 runs 14 residues. Trimming shortened V by 4 bases and J by 7 bases, and 14 bases separated the two germline ends. The germline CDR1 and CDR2 sequences are ENHRY and SYGVKD. The CDR3 DNA reads as TGTGCCATCAGTGGGGGGGTAGCCGGGAATGAGCAGTTCTTC. It encodes CAISGGVAGNEQFF.